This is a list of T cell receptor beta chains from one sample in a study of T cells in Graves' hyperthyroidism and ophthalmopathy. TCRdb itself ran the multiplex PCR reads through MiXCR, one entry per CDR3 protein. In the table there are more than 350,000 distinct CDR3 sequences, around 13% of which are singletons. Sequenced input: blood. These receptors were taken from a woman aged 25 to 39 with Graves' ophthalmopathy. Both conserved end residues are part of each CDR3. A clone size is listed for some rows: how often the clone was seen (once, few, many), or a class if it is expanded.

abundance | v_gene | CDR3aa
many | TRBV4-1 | CASSQDSQSQETQYF
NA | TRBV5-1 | CASRWDRAATFTGELFF
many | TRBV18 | CASSPPSGTNTEAFF
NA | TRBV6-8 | CASSYSRRGRTEAFF
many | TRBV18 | CASSPLVSETQYF
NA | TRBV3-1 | CASSQQGARQPQHF
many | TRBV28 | CASSPPSVDTQYF
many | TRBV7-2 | CASSLVLGVADTQYF
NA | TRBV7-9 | CASSRDEFTRRTDGYTF
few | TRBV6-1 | CASSKNRGYTYEQYF
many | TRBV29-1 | CSGGTGVGVTEAFF
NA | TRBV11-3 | CASSPGTAVSGNTIYF
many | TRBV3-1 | CASSQERASGRGSYTDTQYF